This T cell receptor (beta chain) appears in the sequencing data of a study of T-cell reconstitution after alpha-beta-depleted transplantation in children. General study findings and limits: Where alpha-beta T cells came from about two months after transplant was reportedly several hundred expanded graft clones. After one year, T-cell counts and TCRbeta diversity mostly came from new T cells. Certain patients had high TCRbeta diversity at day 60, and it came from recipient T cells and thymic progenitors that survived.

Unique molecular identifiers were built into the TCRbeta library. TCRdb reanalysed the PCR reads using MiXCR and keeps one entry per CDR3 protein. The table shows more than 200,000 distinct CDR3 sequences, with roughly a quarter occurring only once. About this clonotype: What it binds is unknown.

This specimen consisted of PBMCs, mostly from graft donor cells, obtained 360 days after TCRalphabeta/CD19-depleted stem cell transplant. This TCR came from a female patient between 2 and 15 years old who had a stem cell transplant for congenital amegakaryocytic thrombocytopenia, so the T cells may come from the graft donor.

The CDR3 DNA is TGTGCCATCAGTGAGTCGGCTAGCGCAACCTACGAGCAGTACTTC. This codes for CAISESASATYEQYF. This sequence joins TRBV10-3 and TRBJ2-7, with a weak D call TRBD2 (6 bases). The CDR3 contains 15 residues. Germline CDR1 and CDR2: ENHRY and SYGVKD. V was shortened by 0 bases and J by 2 bases, with 11 bases between the two germline ends.